The 8 T cell receptor beta chains reported below all come from one sample, sequenced in a study of blood T cells in healthy people across ages. A second PCR of about 7 to 12 cycles used a sample-barcoded 5' primer and a J-beta primer mix. A single record per CDR3 protein comes from TCRdb applying MiXCR to the 5' RACE reads. The sample records 1 million or so distinct CDR3 sequences, about 25% being singletons. These same records also appear under a second study, on T cells of mothers and their children.

Sequencing was carried out using blood. Receptor source: a girl aged 2 to 9 in good health.

The sample holds a few counts of this clonotype. V gene TRBV27 combines with J gene TRBJ2-5; D gene unclear. The DNA end is a closer match to TRBJ2-1, so the J assignment may be wrong. This CDR3 region has 15 residues. Germline V gene data show CDR1 as MNHEY and CDR2 as SMNVEV (reference sequence). The CDR3 sequence is CASSSLIRADNEQFF. The CDR3 region has the DNA TGTGCCAGCAGTTCCCTAATCCGGGCGGACAATGAGCAGTTCTTC.

This clonotype was seen more than once but under ten times. The rearrangement links TRBV27 to TRBJ2-5; the D gene is possibly TRBD1 (5 bases). The CDR3 is 15 residues long. Germline V gene data show CDR1 as MNHEY and CDR2 as SMNVEV (reference sequence). V was clipped by 3 bases and J by 1 base, with 12 bases between them. Written as DNA, the CDR3 is TGTGCCAGCAGTTTGGACGGACACAGCCAAGAGACCCAGTACTTC. Residues: CASSLDGHSQETQYF.

The V gene is TRBV7-9, the J gene TRBJ2-5; TRBD2 agrees at 7 bases. Germline CDR1 is SEHNR and CDR2 is FQNEAQ (reference sequence). The V gene end was trimmed by 3 bases and the J gene end by 5 bases; junction bases not matched to a gene: 9. This CDR3 region has 15 residues. This CDR3 reads CASSFLAEVGETQYF. The CDR3 DNA reads as TGTGCCAGCAGCTTTCTAGCGGAGGTTGGTGAGACCCAGTACTTC.

The chain is built from TRBV12-3 or TRBV12-4 and TRBJ2-5; TRBD1 might be the D (6 bases). The CDR3 totals 14 residues. Trimming stripped 3 bases from V and 9 bases from J, with 17 bases between. CDR3 in DNA: TGTGCCAGCAGTTTTGGCAGGGGTGGGGAGTCCCAGTACTTC. This sequence encodes CASSFGRGGESQYF.

This chain links TRBV7-9 with TRBJ2-3; TRBD2 aligns across 8 bases. CDR3 length: 13 amino acids. The germline CDR1 and CDR2 sequences are SEHNR and FQNEAQ (reference sequence). The ends lost 5 bases at V and 6 bases at J; junction bases unmatched: 4. DNA of the CDR3: TGTGCCAGCAGCGCTCCGGGGGGGGATACGCAGTATTTT. Translating it yields CASSAPGGDTQYF.

This clonotype appeared a few times. CDR3 region: CASRPRDRIYEQYF. In DNA, the CDR3 is TGTGCCAGCCGACCCCGGGACAGGATCTACGAGCAGTACTTC. This chain joins TRBV25-1 and TRBJ2-7; 8 bases line up with TRBD1. The CDR3 is 14 residues long. The V and J ends lost 8 bases and 3 bases, in that order; junction bases with no gene match: 9. Germline CDR1 is MGHDK and CDR2 is SYGVNS.

The genes are TRBV29-1 and TRBJ2-2; D not resolved. V gave up 4 bases and J gave up 7 bases, with 16 bases separating them. Germline lookup yields CDR1 SQVTM and CDR2 ANQGSEA. The CDR3 covers 14 residues. CDR3 loop: CSVGARSTNGELFF. CDR3 DNA: TGCAGCGTTGGGGCCCGGTCCACGAACGGGGAGCTGTTTTTT.

The chain employs TRBV20-1 and TRBJ2-5, with D tentatively TRBD2 (6 bases). The end of the DNA is better explained by TRBJ2-7, so the J call may be wrong. Germline CDR1 reads DFQATT; CDR2 reads SNEGSKA (reference sequence). This CDR3 has 15 amino acids. The CDR3 spells CSARDPWDSIYEQYF. CDR3 bases: TGCAGTGCTAGAGACCCTTGGGACTCCATCTACGAGCAGTACTTC.